The T cell receptor (beta chain) described here comes from a study of cytomegalovirus exposure and HLA in healthy donors. Turning to the study itself: Approximately 200 million T cells yielded 100 million or so unique TCR beta sequences in earlier analysis.

General study findings and limits: Presence/absence results assume similar sequencing depth per donor, which may not hold.

With respect to this clone: What it binds is not known.

The PCR contained 60 Vbeta and 13 Jbeta primers. Only in-frame clones appear in the TCRdb table, and some are missing; sequencing was by immunoSEQ multiplex PCR. Here the sample spans about 200,000 clones, less than 85% being singletons. V lost 0 bases to trimming and J lost 0 bases, with 6 bases between them. The CDR3 is 15 residues long. Germline V gene lookup returns CDR1 LNHNV and CDR2 YYDKDF (reference sequence). This rearrangement joins TRBV15 to TRBJ1-3; D unresolved. Sample: PBMCs. This clonotype was obtained from a man in his late teens or twenties in good health and CMV-seronegative. Here the CDR3 reads CATSRDVRSGNTIYF. DNA of the CDR3: TGTGCCACCAGCAGAGACGTCCGCTCTGGAAACACCATATATTTT.